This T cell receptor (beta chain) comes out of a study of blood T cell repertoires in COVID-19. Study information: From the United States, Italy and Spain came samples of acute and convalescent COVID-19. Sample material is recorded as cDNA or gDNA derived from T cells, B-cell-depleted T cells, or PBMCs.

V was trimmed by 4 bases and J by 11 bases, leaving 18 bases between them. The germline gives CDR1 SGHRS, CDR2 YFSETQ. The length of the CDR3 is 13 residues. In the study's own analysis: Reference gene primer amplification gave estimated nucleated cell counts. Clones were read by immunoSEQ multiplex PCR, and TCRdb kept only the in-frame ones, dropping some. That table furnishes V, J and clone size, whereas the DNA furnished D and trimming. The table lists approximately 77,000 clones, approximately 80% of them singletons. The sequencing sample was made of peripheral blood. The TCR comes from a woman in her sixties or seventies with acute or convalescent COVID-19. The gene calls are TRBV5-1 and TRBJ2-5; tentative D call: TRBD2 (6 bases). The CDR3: CASSPLEGSTQYF. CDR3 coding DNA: TGCGCCAGCAGCCCATTGGAGGGGAGCACTCAGTACTTC.